A selection of T cell receptor beta chains follows, all from one sample in a study of quantifying T cell responses using KT2 cells. TCRdb re-called the UMI-ligation and nested PCR reads through MiXCR, storing one row per CDR3 protein. The sample has fewer than 45,000 distinct CDR3 sequences, approximately 15% seen once. The sequenced sample consisted of PBMCs spiked with cells of the T cell clone KT2. The receptors originated from a human donor. Each CDR3 is given with its conserved first and last residue. Where a row states a size, it is once, few, many or the class of an expanded clone; other rows omit it.

j_call: TRBJ1-2; v_call: TRBV27; clone_size: once; cdr3_aa: CASSFYPAGSYGYTF
j_call: TRBJ2-3; v_call: TRBV4-1; clone_size: few; cdr3_aa: CASSQVRRTSGGVGDTQYF
j_call: TRBJ1-2; v_call: TRBV20-1; clone_size: many; cdr3_aa: CSASTRYGYTF
j_call: TRBJ2-2; v_call: TRBV29-1; clone_size: NA; cdr3_aa: CSVDGRVAGELFF
j_call: TRBJ2-1; v_call: TRBV12-3/TRBV12-4; clone_size: few; cdr3_aa: CASSSTSGRAGANEQFF
j_call: TRBJ2-5; v_call: TRBV27; clone_size: few; cdr3_aa: CASSGRMYQETQYF
j_call: TRBJ2-1; v_call: TRBV18; clone_size: few; cdr3_aa: CASVSGHNEQFF
j_call: TRBJ2-3; v_call: TRBV6-1; clone_size: few; cdr3_aa: CASSGGSSTDTQYF
j_call: TRBJ2-2; v_call: TRBV7-9; clone_size: few; cdr3_aa: CASSQTRASNTGELFF
j_call: TRBJ2-3; v_call: TRBV5-4; clone_size: NA; cdr3_aa: CASSLEGLLTDTQYF
j_call: TRBJ2-6; v_call: TRBV10-2; clone_size: few; cdr3_aa: CASSENSGTGLLGANVLTF
j_call: TRBJ2-1; v_call: TRBV3-1; clone_size: many; cdr3_aa: CASSQDKAGGRGEQFF